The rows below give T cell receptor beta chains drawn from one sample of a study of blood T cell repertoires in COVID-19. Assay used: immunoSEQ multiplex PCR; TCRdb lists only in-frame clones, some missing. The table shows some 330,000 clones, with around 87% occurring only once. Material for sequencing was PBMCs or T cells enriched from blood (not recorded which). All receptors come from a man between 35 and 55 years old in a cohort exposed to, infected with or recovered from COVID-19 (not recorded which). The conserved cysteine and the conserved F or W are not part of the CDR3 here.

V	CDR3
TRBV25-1	ASREGGFPEAF
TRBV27	ASRGQNPYYGYT
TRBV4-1	ASSHILTRARGMNSPLH
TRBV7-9	ASSLKSGKAVGEQF
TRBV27	ASSLRRAYTGELF
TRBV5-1	ASSPLAGGPVNEQY
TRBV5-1	ASSLAVTNTGELF
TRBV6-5	ASKRQDRNIQY
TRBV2	ASRGAVSEGYT
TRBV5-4	ASSRLTSGGSYEQY
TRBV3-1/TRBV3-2	ASSPIILDSPLARETQY